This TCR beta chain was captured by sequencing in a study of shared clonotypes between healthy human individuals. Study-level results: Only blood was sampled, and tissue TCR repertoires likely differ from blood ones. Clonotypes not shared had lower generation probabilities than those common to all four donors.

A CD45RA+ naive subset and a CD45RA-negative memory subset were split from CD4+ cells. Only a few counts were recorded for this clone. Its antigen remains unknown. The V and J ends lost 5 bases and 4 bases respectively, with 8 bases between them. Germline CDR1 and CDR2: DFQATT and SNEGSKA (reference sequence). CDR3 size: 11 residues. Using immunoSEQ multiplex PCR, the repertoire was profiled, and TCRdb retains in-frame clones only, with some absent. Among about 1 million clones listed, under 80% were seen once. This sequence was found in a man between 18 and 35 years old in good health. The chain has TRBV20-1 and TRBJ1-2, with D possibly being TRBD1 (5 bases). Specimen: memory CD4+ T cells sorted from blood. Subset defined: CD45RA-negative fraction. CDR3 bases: TGCAGTGCTTACGACAGCTATGGCTACACCTTC. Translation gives CSAYDSYGYTF.